The 21 T cell receptor beta chains listed next were all sequenced from one sample in a study of blood T cell repertoires in COVID-19. TCRdb's copy holds only in-frame clones and misses some; the assay was immunoSEQ multiplex PCR. The table lists 37,000 or so clones, about 87% of them singletons. The sequencing sample was made of peripheral blood. Receptors originate from a man between 65 and 85 years old with acute or convalescent COVID-19.

V and J are TRBV21-1 and TRBJ1-2. TRBV21-1 is annotated as a pseudogene. This CDR3 is 13 amino acids long. CDR3 sequence reads: CAIPRRVNYGYTF. In DNA form, the CDR3 reads TGTGCCATCCCAAGGAGGGTTAACTATGGCTACACCTTC.

This clone was picked up many times. The rearrangement joins TRBV6-5 to TRBJ2-7, with D tentatively TRBD2 (5 bases). CDR3 length: 12 amino acids. Looked up from germline, CDR1 is MNHEY and CDR2 is SVGAGI. Trimming removed 2 bases at V and 5 bases at J, with 7 bases between. For the CDR3, the DNA is TGTGCCAGCAGTTACCTCGGGAACGAGCAGTACTTC. This gives the protein CASSYLGNEQYF.

Here the CDR3 reads CASSLLPVRNTEAFF. The CDR3 region has the DNA TGTGCCAGCAGTTTATTGCCGGTTCGGAACACTGAAGCTTTCTTT. This sequence joins TRBV28 and TRBJ1-1; D remains unclear. The CDR3 sequence is 15 residues long. With 1 base removed from V and 1 base from J, the gap between germline ends came to 10 bases. CDR1 is MDHEN and CDR2 is SYDVKM in the germline V gene.

The chain has TRBV7-8 and TRBJ1-2; TRBD1 might be the D (6 bases). CDR1 is SGHVS, CDR2 FQNEAQ, per germline. V shed 1 base and J shed 5 bases, with 14 bases lying between them. There are 15 residues in the CDR3. CDR3 bases: TGTGCCAGCAGCTTAGACCACAGGGAGGGGTATGGCTACACCTTC. Its protein is CASSLDHREGYGYTF.

The J gene is TRBJ2-6, the V gene TRBV18; 13 bases fit TRBD2. Trimming cost V 5 bases and J 1 base; bases outside gene matches: 8. Germline assignment: CDR1 KGHSH and CDR2 LQKENI. This CDR3 is built from 19 residues. The CDR3 nucleotides read TGTGCCAGCTCATCCGGACTAGCGGGAGTAGGATCTGGGGCCAACGTCCTGACTTTC. Amino acids: CASSSGLAGVGSGANVLTF. Drawing the rest from reference TRBV18 and TRBJ2-6, the complete variable domain is NAGVMQNPRHLVRRRGQEARLRCSPMKGHSHVYWYRQLPEEGLKFMVYLQKENIIDESGMPKERFSAEFPKEGPSILRIQQVVRGDSAAYFCASSSGLAGVGSGANVLTFGAGSRLTVL.

The gene calls are TRBV2 and TRBJ1-2, with TRBD1 matching over 9 bases. CDR3 length: 15 amino acids. J gave up 3 bases and V 4 bases, and 6 bases lay outside the gene matches. CDR1 is SNHLY, CDR2 FYNNEI, per germline. The CDR3 DNA reads TGTGCCAGCAGTGCGGGGACAGGGTCGGACTATGGCTACACCTTC. Translated: CASSAGTGSDYGYTF.

The chain couples TRBV6-5 to TRBJ1-2; D gene uncertain. V was clipped by 4 bases and J by 7 bases, with 22 bases between them. Germline values: CDR1 MNHEY, CDR2 SVGAGI. This CDR3 region has 16 residues. CDR3 nucleotides: TGTGCCAGCAGTTCTCCCGGGCTGTCAAACGGAGGTGGCTACACCTTC. It yields the protein CASSSPGLSNGGGYTF.

The chain combines TRBV11-2 with TRBJ2-7, with 7 bases matching TRBD1. CDR1 is SGHAT and CDR2 is FQNNGV in the germline V gene. Unmatched junction bases numbered 9, after V lost 5 bases and J lost 5 bases. This CDR3 region has 14 residues. In nucleotides, the CDR3 is TGTGCCAGCAGCCCTTGGCAGGGACAGAACGAGCAGTACTTC. It yields the protein CASSPWQGQNEQYF.

The gene calls are TRBV7-2 and TRBJ1-5, with D perhaps TRBD1 (6 bases). The CDR3 is 15 amino acids. The V end lost 5 bases, the J end lost 3 bases, and 14 bases lay between the germline ends. Germline V CDR1 and CDR2: SGHTA, FQGNSA. The CDR3 loop is CASSPGVSFNQPQHF. CDR3 coding DNA: TGTGCCAGCAGCCCAGGGGTCAGTTTCAATCAGCCCCAGCATTTT.

The chain combines TRBV6-5 with TRBJ2-7; the match to TRBD1 covers 9 bases. Germline-derived CDR1 and CDR2 are MNHEY and SVGAGI. The J segment lost 3 bases and the V segment lost 0 bases, leaving 3 bases of the junction unmatched. This CDR3 region has 15 residues. In DNA form, the CDR3 reads TGTGCCAGCAGTTACTCGAGGGACAGGGACTACGAGCAGTACTTC. As protein: CASSYSRDRDYEQYF.

The V call is TRBV11-2, the J call TRBJ2-3, with D possibly being TRBD2 (5 bases). This CDR3 contains 14 residues. Germline loops: CDR1 SGHAT, CDR2 FQNNGV. Trimming removed 0 bases at V and 6 bases at J, with 10 bases between. For the CDR3, the DNA is TGTGCCAGCAGCTTAGAAACACTAGGGGATACGCAGTATTTT. It specifies CASSLETLGDTQYF.

The V gene is TRBV23-1, the J gene TRBJ1-6; D unresolved. TRBV23-1 is filed as an ORF, its function uncertain. This CDR3 comprises 15 residues. V was shortened by 7 bases and J by 8 bases, with 18 bases between the two germline ends. The CDR3 loop is CASIPEGGFYSPLHF. The CDR3 region has the DNA TGCGCCAGCATACCCGAGGGCGGGTTTTATTCACCCCTCCACTTT.

This chain's CDR3 is CASSLRTGGEKLFF. Here the CDR3 DNA reads TGCGCCAGCAGCTTGCGTACAGGCGGAGAAAAACTGTTTTTT. This sequence joins TRBV5-1 and TRBJ1-4; TRBD1 might be the D (5 bases). V was clipped by 1 base and J by 8 bases, with 12 bases between them. This CDR3 contains 14 residues. Germline-derived CDR1 and CDR2 are SGHRS and YFSETQ.

On this clone: Other nucleotide sequences from this sample produce the same CDR3. The chain couples TRBV10-1 to TRBJ2-1, with 12 bases lining up with TRBD2. Germline loops: CDR1 WNHNN, CDR2 SYGVQD (reference sequence). The junction had 3 bases not matched to a gene; V was cut back by 2 bases and J by 7 bases. The CDR3 runs 15 residues. The CDR3 here is CASSEGLAGFNEQFF. As DNA, the CDR3 is TGCGCCAGCAGTGAGGGACTAGCGGGGTTTAATGAGCAGTTCTTC.

J is TRBJ1-3 and V is TRBV12-3 or TRBV12-4, with D uncertain. The length of the CDR3 is 11 residues. Trimming removed 3 bases from V and 7 bases from J, with 4 bases in between. CDR3 DNA: TGTGCCAGCAGTTTTAGCAACACCATATATTTT. It translates to CASSFSNTIYF.

The rearrangement joins TRBV4-1 to TRBJ2-3, with TRBD2 matching 11 bases. The ends lost 0 bases at V and 7 bases at J; junction bases unmatched: 6. The CDR3 consists of 16 residues. Germline V lookup: CDR1 MGHRA, CDR2 YSYEKL. CDR3 in amino acids: CASSQDPSGRRYTQYF. The CDR3 DNA is TGCGCCAGCAGCCAAGATCCTAGCGGGAGGCGATATACGCAGTATTTT.

The J gene is TRBJ2-6, the V gene TRBV30, with no clear D. The CDR3 sequence is 13 residues long. CDR1 is GTSNPN, CDR2 SVGIG, per germline (reference sequence). Between the trimmed V and J ends, which lost 2 bases and 2 bases, there was a span of 4 bases. The CDR3 reads CAWSIAGANVLTF. The CDR3 bases are TGTGCCTGGAGTATAGCTGGGGCCAACGTCCTGACTTTC.

CDR3 bases: TGTGCCAGCAGCTTGGGTATAGGGGAACGGTTTGGCTACACCTTC. This translates into CASSLGIGERFGYTF. The rearrangement joins TRBV5-6 to TRBJ1-2; a possible D gene is TRBD1 (5 bases). The germline V gene encodes CDR1 SGHDT and CDR2 YYEEEE. Trimming took off 0 bases at V and 7 bases at J, with 16 bases between the two ends. There are 15 residues in the CDR3. Together with reference TRBV5-6 and TRBJ1-2, the CDR3 gives the full variable domain: DAGVTQSPTHLIKTRGQQVTLRCSPKSGHDTVSWYQQALGQGPQFIFQYYEEEERQRGNFPDRFSGHQFPNYSSELNVNALLLGDSALYLCASSLGIGERFGYTFGSGTRLTVV.

The rearrangement links TRBV5-1 to TRBJ2-2; D not resolved. V lost 4 bases and J lost 0, with 4 bases in between. The V gene's germline CDR1 is SGHRS and CDR2 YFSETQ. The CDR3 loop spans 13 amino acids. The CDR3 sequence is CASSLPNTGELFF. For the CDR3, the DNA is TGCGCCAGCAGCCTTCCGAACACCGGGGAGCTGTTTTTT.

This clone was counted once. This chain connects TRBV5-1 to TRBJ2-1; the match to TRBD2 covers 12 bases. In germline, CDR1 is SGHRS, CDR2 YFSETQ. The junction had 8 bases not matched to a gene; V was cut back by 4 bases and J by 15 bases. The CDR3 runs to 13 residues. The CDR3 DNA reads as TGCGCCAGCAGCCTGACTAGCGGGGGTCCCCGGTTCTTC. It encodes CASSLTSGGPRFF. The variable domain in full, with the rest retrieved from reference TRBV5-1 and TRBJ2-1, is KAGVTQTPRYLIKTRGQQVTLSCSPISGHRSVSWYQQTPGQGLQFLFEYFSETQRNKGNFPGRFSGRQFSNSRSEMNVSTLELGDSALYLCASSLTSGGPRFFGPGTRLTVL.

The chain employs TRBV9 and TRBJ1-1; TRBD1 might be the D (5 bases). This CDR3 is 14 amino acids long. V was shortened by 0 bases and J by 3 bases, with 9 bases between the two germline ends. Germline lookup yields CDR1 SGDLS and CDR2 YYNGEE. CDR3 protein: CASSVADTYTEAFF. The CDR3 bases are TGTGCCAGCAGCGTAGCGGACACTTACACTGAAGCTTTCTTT.